This TCR beta chain was identified during a study of T cell responses to AZD1222 COVID-19 vaccine. Points from the study as a whole: Increased Spike-specific TCR breadth and depth were observed after two AZD1222 doses. There were vaccine-associated CD4 TCRs across spike, dominant at 160-218 and 743-854.

The protocol was immunoSEQ multiplex PCR, while the TCRdb copy is restricted to in-frame clones and leaves out a portion. The sample has some 99,000 clones; 70% to 90% are singletons. Concerning this clone itself: Its cognate antigen is unknown.

In germline, CDR1 is SGHTA, CDR2 FQGNSA. CDR3 length equals 18 residues. The V and J ends lost 2 bases and 2 bases respectively, with 20 bases between them. Sequencing used peripheral blood, obtained on day 0 of MenACWY control vaccination. This clonotype was obtained from an adult in good health. This chain uses TRBV7-2 with TRBJ2-3; tentative D call: TRBD2 (5 bases). The CDR3 DNA sequence: TGTGCCAGCAGCTTACCAAGGAAGTGGGAGACGCTCACAGATACGCAGTATTTT. It is translated as CASSLPRKWETLTDTQYF.